These 14 T cell receptor beta chains share one sample of origin, sequenced in a study of T cell responses to AZD1222 COVID-19 vaccine. Clones were read by immunoSEQ multiplex PCR, and TCRdb kept only the in-frame ones, dropping some. Among 100,000 to 150,000 clones listed, about 89% were seen once. The input for sequencing was peripheral blood, taken on day 0 of AZD1222 vaccination. The source is an adult in good health.

The chain joins TRBV4-1 to TRBJ2-3; D is ambiguous. The CDR3 has 12 amino acids. With 5 bases removed from V and 6 bases from J, the gap between germline ends came to 9 bases. Germline CDR1 and CDR2: MGHRA and YSYEKL. In nucleotides, the CDR3 is TGCGCCAGCAGCAAGGTTTCGGATACGCAGTATTTT. This translates into CASSKVSDTQYF.

The gene calls are TRBV7-8 and TRBJ1-5; TRBD1 might be the D (5 bases). The germline V gene has CDR1 SGHVS and CDR2 FQNEAQ. V lost 4 bases, J lost 3 bases, and 13 bases lay in between. The CDR3 totals 15 residues. The CDR3, as DNA: TGTGCCAGCAGCTCCTGGGACCACATCAATCAGCCCCAGCATTTT. It encodes CASSSWDHINQPQHF. Using reference TRBV7-8 and TRBJ1-5 for the parts outside the CDR3, the full variable domain is GAGVSQSPRYKVAKRGQDVALRCDPISGHVSLFWYQQALGQGPEFLTYFQNEAQLDKSGLPSDRFFAERPEGSVSTLKIQRTQQEDSAVYLCASSSWDHINQPQHFGDGTRLSIL.

The rearrangement joins TRBV3-1 (or the pseudogene TRBV3-2) to TRBJ1-1; D is ambiguous. Germline CDR1 reads LGHDT; CDR2 reads YNNKEL (reference sequence). The CDR3 is 15 amino acids. Trimming pared 0 bases from V and 6 bases from J, leaving 14 bases between. CDR3: CASSQDRLRLPEAFF. The DNA of the CDR3 is TGTGCCAGCAGCCAAGATCGCCTAAGGCTCCCTGAAGCTTTCTTT.

This sequence joins TRBV27 and TRBJ1-1, with unresolved D. CDR3 length: 13 residues. In germline, CDR1 is MNHEY, CDR2 SMNVEV (reference sequence). V gave up 3 bases and J gave up 4 bases, with 9 bases separating them. The CDR3 spells CASSFSWSTEAFF. CDR3 bases: TGTGCCAGCAGTTTTAGTTGGAGCACTGAAGCTTTCTTT.

The rearrangement uses TRBV2 and TRBJ2-3; D unresolved. The germline V gene encodes CDR1 SNHLY and CDR2 FYNNEI. V gave up 6 bases and J gave up 0 bases, with 10 bases separating them. This CDR3 has 14 amino acids. The CDR3 loop reads CASSGGFSTDTQYF. The CDR3 DNA sequence: TGTGCCAGCAGCGGCGGTTTTAGCACAGATACGCAGTATTTT.

This sequence joins TRBV9 and TRBJ1-1; unclear D gene. The CDR3 runs to 18 residues. V was clipped by 3 bases and J by 0 bases, with 21 bases between them. Germline-derived CDR1 and CDR2 are SGDLS and YYNGEE. The CDR3 protein is CASSASDEDRQLNTEAFF. The DNA for the CDR3 is TGTGCCAGCAGCGCCAGCGACGAAGACCGTCAGTTGAACACTGAAGCTTTCTTT.

The V call is TRBV18, the J call TRBJ1-3; a possible D gene is TRBD1 (5 bases). The CDR3 runs 13 residues. CDR1 and CDR2 from the germline V gene are KGHSH and LQKENI. V lost 3 bases to trimming and J lost 8 bases, with 11 bases between them. Here the CDR3 DNA reads TGTGCCAGCTCACCGCAGGGCGGGGACACCATATATTTT. Translated: CASSPQGGDTIYF. The complete variable domain, with remaining parts taken from reference TRBV18 and TRBJ1-3, reads NAGVMQNPRHLVRRRGQEARLRCSPMKGHSHVYWYRQLPEEGLKFMVYLQKENIIDESGMPKERFSAEFPKEGPSILRIQQVVRGDSAAYFCASSPQGGDTIYFGEGSWLTVV.

The V call is TRBV3-1 (or the pseudogene TRBV3-2), the J call TRBJ2-3; 9 nucleotides line up with TRBD2. Per the germline V gene, CDR1 is LGHDT and CDR2 is YNNKEL (reference sequence). The CDR3 consists of 14 residues. Losses at the gene ends were 1 base for V and 10 bases for J; bases not matched to a gene: 6. The CDR3 nucleotides are TGTGCCAGCAGCCAAGCAGCGGGGGGCGTGGCGCAGTATTTT. The encoded protein is CASSQAAGGVAQYF.

The genes are TRBV2 and TRBJ2-5; D may be TRBD2 (5 bases). The germline V gene has CDR1 SNHLY and CDR2 FYNNEI. V was trimmed by 6 bases and J by 5 bases, leaving 10 bases between them. The CDR3 spans 12 residues. The CDR3 region has the DNA TGTGCCAGCAGCCCCTCGGGGGAGACCCAGTACTTC. Translating it yields CASSPSGETQYF.

This clone was seen a single time. This chain uses TRBV9 with TRBJ2-3, with TRBD2 identical over 13 bases. Germline loops: CDR1 SGDLS, CDR2 YYNGEE. CDR3 length: 15 amino acids. Trimming cost V 4 bases and J 6 bases; bases outside gene matches: 5. CDR3 loop: CASSIRLAGGDTQYF. Written as DNA, the CDR3 is TGTGCCAGCAGCATTCGACTAGCGGGGGGCGATACGCAGTATTTT.

The rearrangement uses TRBV3-1 (or the pseudogene TRBV3-2) and TRBJ2-2; 7 positions agree with TRBD1. The V gene end was trimmed by 1 base and the J gene end by 5 bases; junction bases not matched to a gene: 1. The CDR3 extends over 14 amino acids. The germline gives CDR1 LGHDT, CDR2 YNNKEL (reference sequence). The CDR3 protein is CASSQGQGTGELFF. As DNA, the CDR3 is TGTGCCAGCAGCCAAGGACAGGGTACCGGGGAGCTGTTTTTT.

The genes are TRBV5-1 and TRBJ2-1, with D hard to call. The CDR3 is 15 residues long. Trimming cost V 0 bases and J 4 bases, with 11 bases left between them. Germline V gene sequence: CDR1 SGHRS, CDR2 YFSETQ. CDR3 bases: TGCGCCAGCAGCTTGGGTGGCCAACTTTACAATGAGCAGTTCTTC. Residues: CASSLGGQLYNEQFF.

This chain uses TRBV6-5 with TRBJ1-3, with D perhaps matching TRBD1 (6 bases). Looked up from germline, CDR1 is MNHEY and CDR2 is SVGAGI. This CDR3 is 15 amino acids long. V was pared by 7 bases and J by 2 bases, with 15 bases between. CDR3 bases: TGTGCCAGCACCAAGGGGTGGGGGCCTGGAAACACCATATATTTT. Amino acids: CASTKGWGPGNTIYF.

The chain has TRBV5-1 and TRBJ2-6, with D hard to call. CDR1 and CDR2 (germline): SGHRS, YFSETQ. The CDR3 has 15 amino acids. Trimming pared 0 bases from V and 0 bases from J, leaving 4 bases between. The CDR3: CASSLVVSGANVLTF. The DNA for the CDR3 is TGCGCCAGCAGCTTGGTAGTCTCTGGGGCCAACGTCCTGACTTTC.